The 6 T cell receptor beta chains below come from one sample, sequenced in a study of siplizumab effects on memory and regulatory T cells. Sequencing used immunoSEQ multiplex PCR; TCRdb keeps in-frame clones, though not all of them. This table holds roughly 80,000 clones, 87% found once. Sequencing used Tregs sorted from blood. The receptor source for this set is a human donor in good health.

The CDR3 DNA is TGTGCCAGCAGCCCCCCACCCGGGACTAGCGGGATCAATGAGCAGTTCTTC. Its translation is CASSPPPGTSGINEQFF. The chain carries TRBV5-6 and TRBJ2-1, with 13 bases aligning to TRBD2. With 4 bases clipped from V and 6 bases from J, the junction kept 10 bases outside the gene matches. This CDR3 is built from 17 residues. Germline V CDR1 and CDR2: SGHDT, YYEEEE.

This clone was recorded only once. The rearrangement uses TRBV11-1 and TRBJ2-6; 9 nucleotides line up with TRBD1. The CDR3 runs to 19 residues. J was trimmed by 0 bases and V by 3 bases; bases with no gene match: 9. From germline, CDR1 is SGHAT and CDR2 FQDESV (reference sequence). The CDR3 region is CASSFTGQGPPSGANVLTF. CDR3 DNA: TGTGCCAGCAGCTTTACGGGACAGGGTCCTCCCTCTGGGGCCAACGTCCTGACTTTC. The full variable domain, completed using reference TRBV11-1 and TRBJ2-6, is EAEVAQSPRYKITEKSQAVAFWCDPISGHATLYWYRQILGQGPELLVQFQDESVVDDSQLPKDRFSAERLKGVDSTLKIQPAELGDSAMYLCASSFTGQGPPSGANVLTFGAGSRLTVL.

The rearrangement joins TRBV5-1 to TRBJ1-4; 7 bases map to TRBD1. CDR1 and CDR2 (germline): SGHRS, YFSETQ. The CDR3 covers 14 residues. J gave up 4 bases and V 2 bases, and 2 bases lay outside the gene matches. Here the CDR3 reads CASSLQGINEKLFF. DNA of the CDR3: TGCGCCAGCAGCTTACAGGGGATTAATGAAAAACTGTTTTTT. Filled out from reference TRBV5-1 and TRBJ1-4, the complete variable domain reads KAGVTQTPRYLIKTRGQQVTLSCSPISGHRSVSWYQQTPGQGLQFLFEYFSETQRNKGNFPGRFSGRQFSNSRSEMNVSTLELGDSALYLCASSLQGINEKLFFGSGTQLSVL.

V and J are TRBV4-3 and TRBJ1-2; 8 nucleotides line up with TRBD1. The CDR3 consists of 15 residues. Looked up from germline, CDR1 is LGHNA and CDR2 is YSLEER. With 4 bases clipped from V and 4 bases from J, the junction kept 8 bases outside the gene matches. CDR3 region: CASSRETGAGYGYTF. The CDR3 region has the DNA TGCGCCAGCAGCCGGGAGACAGGGGCAGGCTATGGCTACACCTTC.

The genes are TRBV6-5 and TRBJ1-6, with no clear D. There are 15 residues in the CDR3. CDR1 and CDR2 from the germline V gene are MNHEY and SVGAGI. V lost 1 base and J lost 4, with 8 bases in between. This chain's CDR3 is CASSYLDSYNSPLHF. DNA for the CDR3: TGTGCCAGCAGTTACTTAGATTCGTATAATTCACCCCTCCACTTT.

The chain is built from TRBV9 and TRBJ2-5, with D possibly being TRBD1 (8 bases). CDR1 SGDLS and CDR2 YYNGEE come from the germline V gene. This CDR3 region has 16 residues. V shed 0 bases and J shed 5 bases, with 17 bases lying between them. DNA for the CDR3: TGTGCCAGCAGCGTAGCCCAGGGGGCGGGGGTGGAGACCCAGTACTTC. Amino acid sequence: CASSVAQGAGVETQYF. Using reference TRBV9 and TRBJ2-5 for the parts outside the CDR3, the full variable domain is DSGVTQTPKHLITATGQRVTLRCSPRSGDLSVYWYQQSLDQGLQFLIQYYNGEERAKGNILERFSAQQFPDLHSELNLSSLELGDSALYFCASSVAQGAGVETQYFGPGTRLLVL.